Detailed here is one T cell receptor (beta chain). Its specificity is not known. The sample is drawn from a study of T-cell memory formation after mild COVID-19. General study points: Second-wave clones that peaked on day 37 lacked confirmed SARS-CoV-2 specificity. Mainly in CM and EM were contracting CD4+ clones; CD8+ were in EMRA. Day 15 to 85 contracting clones showed balanced CD4/CD8; day 15 to 37 expanders favored CD4+.

TCRdb processed the 5' RACE reads anew with MiXCR; each CDR3 protein has one entry. The table has fewer than 700,000 distinct CDR3 sequences, roughly a fifth seen once. Trimming stripped 5 bases from V and 0 bases from J, with 17 bases between. Germline CDR1 SGHVS, CDR2 FQNEAQ. This CDR3 contains 16 residues. J is TRBJ2-7 and V is TRBV7-8; D possibly matches TRBD1 or TRBD2 (5 bases each). The clonotype originates from an adult woman who had mild COVID-19 (a few samples of this study predate the infection). Cell type and time point are not known. Sequenced sample: PBMCs or a T cell subset sorted from them (not recorded which). CDR3 region: CASSRMTGLPSYEQYF. The CDR3 bases are TGTGCCAGCAGCCGAATGACGGGGCTGCCCTCCTACGAGCAGTACTTC.